The source of this TCR beta chain is a study of blood T cell repertoires in COVID-19 (dated by TCRdb to 2019 to 2021). Background for the entire study: Samples from collaborators originated in the United States, Italy and Spain and spanned both the acute and convalescent phases of COVID-19. The material from the prospective study consisted of cDNA or gDNA derived from T cells, B-cell-depleted T cells, or PBMCs. The dataset comprised deeply sampled blood TCRbeta repertoires from subjects exposed to, actively infected with, or recovered from COVID-19. The repertoires were released in a freely available public database meant as a resource for research on the immune response to SARS-CoV-2. The samples were drawn from the first 160 participants of the ongoing ImmuneRACE study and from 950 to 1,500 subjects provided by 6 global collaborators. The sample metadata nearly always contained a de-identified subject ID, COVID-19 status, age in years and sex. HLA class I and class II types, where available, came from metadata supplied by the sample provider rather than from assay-based typing.

The CDR3 covers 17 residues, taking in both the cysteine and the phenylalanine. The only DNA kept is the CDR3, 51 bases in frame from the first base. Reading the germline V gene (reference sequence) gives CDR1 MNHNY and CDR2 SVGAGI. Between the V and J ends, shortened by 5 bases and 4 bases respectively, the junction contains 21 bases. TCRbeta CDR3 regions were amplified from genomic DNA using the immunoSEQ Assay, a bias-controlled multiplex PCR. Per the source publication's procedure: Within the assay, amplification of reference gene primers was used to estimate how many nucleated cells each sample contained. To quantify the absolute abundance of each unique TCRbeta CDR3 rearrangement, sequence reads were collapsed and filtered. For each sample, productive Simpson clonality was calculated as the square root of Simpson's diversity index over productive rearrangements. The clones in this table, taken by TCRdb from immuneACCESS, are in-frame only. Not every clone is retained; where verified, under half of the shortfall comes from an unresolved V gene, and the cause of the rest is unknown. V, J and clone size are taken as reported in that table, and D and trimming were inferred from the DNA itself. Counted in this sample were approximately 26,000 clones; roughly 90% of them appeared once. Clones ranked in the top ten supply around 2.7% of the sample.

In this sample, this clone turned up once. Its cognate antigen has yet to be identified. Base qualities were left out, and no much larger clone turns up one base away. The study at large found these results: How much clinical and demographic metadata was included differed by source and by participant, and the metadata was provided uncurated.

Collaborating institutions collected whole blood in K2EDTA tubes following their own protocols. For TCRbeta analysis, collaborator samples were shipped as frozen whole blood, as isolated PBMCs, or as DNA extracted from either sample type. The chain joins TRBV6-6 to TRBJ1-5, with an unclear D gene assignment. Sequencing was performed on peripheral blood. This clonotype was sampled from a human donor in a cohort sampled during active COVID-19. In nucleotide form, the sequence is TGTGCCAGCAGTCAGCCGTCTGACACAAGAGGGAATCAGCCCCAGCATTTT. It translates as CASSQPSDTRGNQPQHF.